A single sample is the source of the 32 T cell receptor beta chains below, sequenced in a study of cytotoxic CD8 clonotypes in ibrutinib-treated CLL. Clones were sequenced by immunoSEQ multiplex PCR, and TCRdb holds only the in-frame ones, with some missing. The sample includes 100,000 or so clones, 50% to 65% of them seen just once. Sample: PBMCs, taken after 24 months of ibrutinib treatment. Every receptor here comes from a human donor with chronic lymphocytic leukemia.

The J gene is TRBJ1-5, the V gene TRBV15; D remains ambiguous. The CDR3 loop spans 14 amino acids. The ends were cut back, 5 bases at V and 0 bases at J, with 8 bases in the middle. The V gene's germline CDR1 is LNHNV and CDR2 YYDKDF (reference sequence). The CDR3 spells CATSLQYSNQPQHF. The CDR3 region has the DNA TGTGCCACCAGCTTACAGTATAGCAATCAGCCCCAGCATTTT.

This chain connects TRBV18 to TRBJ2-1; 8 positions agree with TRBD1. V shed 8 bases, J shed 7 bases, and the junction held 1 base outside the gene matches. This CDR3 has 11 amino acids. The V gene's germline CDR1 is KGHSH and CDR2 LQKENI. As DNA, the CDR3 is TGTGCCAGCAGACAGGGGAATGAGCAGTTCTTC. Translation gives CASRQGNEQFF.

The chain combines TRBV29-1 with TRBJ2-1; D is unclear. The V gene's germline CDR1 is SQVTM and CDR2 ANQGSEA. There are 11 residues in the CDR3. V was clipped by 3 bases and J by 10 bases, with 10 bases between them. CDR3 nucleotides: TGCAGCGTTGATTTTGTCCCGGAGCAGTTCTTC. Protein: CSVDFVPEQFF.

The chain recombines TRBV9 with TRBJ2-3; D ambiguous. V was shortened by 4 bases and J by 2 bases, with 8 bases between the two germline ends. Per germline, CDR1 SGDLS and CDR2 YYNGEE. This CDR3 spans 13 amino acids. The CDR3 DNA reads as TGTGCCAGCAGCCCCAGGAACACAGATACGCAGTATTTT. Protein sequence: CASSPRNTDTQYF.

The chain uses TRBV6-4 and TRBJ2-1, with 11 bases that match TRBD1. The germline gives CDR1 MRHNA, CDR2 SNTAGT. The length of the CDR3 is 14 residues. V shed 4 bases and J 8 bases; nucleotides not matched to a gene: 4. The CDR3 sequence: CASSVRDRGDEQFF. The CDR3 nucleotides are TGTGCCAGCAGTGTCCGGGACAGGGGGGATGAGCAGTTCTTC.

The J gene is TRBJ2-1, the V gene TRBV6-4; D is possibly TRBD1 (7 bases). CDR1 is MRHNA and CDR2 is SNTAGT in the germline V gene. This CDR3 contains 15 residues. Trimming cost V 3 bases and J 4 bases, with 13 bases left between them. DNA of the CDR3: TGTGCCAGCAGTGATGGTCAGGGGGGTTACAATGAGCAGTTCTTC. Translated, it gives CASSDGQGGYNEQFF.

The chain employs TRBV28 and TRBJ2-7; TRBD2 matches at 8 bases. The J segment lost 4 bases and the V segment lost 2 bases, leaving 10 bases of the junction unmatched. The CDR3 is made up of 16 amino acids. Germline loops: CDR1 MDHEN, CDR2 SYDVKM. The CDR3 DNA reads as TGTGCCAGCAGTTTACTTACTAGCGGAAGTCGTTACGAGCAGTACTTC. It is translated as CASSLLTSGSRYEQYF.

This chain uses TRBV6-5 with TRBJ1-3; unclear D gene. The CDR3 consists of 15 residues. The V and J ends lost 5 bases and 0 bases respectively, with 11 bases between them. Germline V gene sequence: CDR1 MNHEY, CDR2 SVGAGI. The CDR3 DNA sequence: TGTGCCAGCAGTCCCTTACTGAGCTCTGGAAACACCATATATTTT. Protein sequence: CASSPLLSSGNTIYF.

The chain links TRBV28 to TRBJ2-7; 7 nucleotides line up with TRBD2. This CDR3 spans 14 amino acids. The ends lost 6 bases at V and 7 bases at J; junction bases unmatched: 12. Germline CDR1 and CDR2: MDHEN and SYDVKM. The CDR3 DNA is TGTGCCAGCAGGGGTGGACTGGGACTAAGAGAGCAGTACTTC. Translating gives CASRGGLGLREQYF.

This chain links TRBV10-3 with TRBJ2-7, with D unresolved. V lost 2 bases to trimming and J lost 3 bases, with 5 bases between them. Germline-derived CDR1 and CDR2 are ENHRY and SYGVKD. This CDR3 region has 12 residues. CDR3 region: CAISENSYEQYF. The CDR3 bases are TGTGCCATCAGTGAGAACAGCTACGAGCAGTACTTC.

This clone showed up just a few times. The chain recombines TRBV2 with TRBJ1-1, with D possibly matching TRBD1 (5 bases). Trimming cost V 5 bases and J 5 bases, with 12 bases left between them. This CDR3 has 13 amino acids. CDR1 and CDR2 (germline): SNHLY, FYNNEI. CDR3 amino acids: CASSTLDKTEAFF. As DNA, the CDR3 is TGTGCCAGCAGTACGTTGGACAAAACTGAAGCTTTCTTT.

The chain couples TRBV7-2 to TRBJ2-7; a possible D gene is TRBD2 (5 bases). CDR3 length: 13 amino acids. Deletions cut 5 bases from V and 2 bases from J, with 10 bases between. The germline V gene encodes CDR1 SGHTA and CDR2 FQGNSA. As DNA, the CDR3 is TGTGCCAGCAGCAAGGACGGGACCTACGAGCAGTACTTC. This gives the protein CASSKDGTYEQYF. Combining the CDR3 with reference TRBV7-2 and TRBJ2-7 gives the whole variable domain GAGVSQSPSNKVTEKGKDVELRCDPISGHTALYWYRQSLGQGLEFLIYFQGNSAPDKSGLPSDRFSAERTGGSVSTLTIQRTQQEDSAVYLCASSKDGTYEQYFGPGTRLTVT.

This clone has a count of ten or more. The same CDR3 also results from other DNA sequences found in this sample. The chain links TRBV5-1 to TRBJ1-2; D is unresolved. CDR3 length equals 12 residues. V shed 5 bases and J shed 2 bases, with 7 bases lying between them. CDR1 and CDR2 from the germline V gene are SGHRS and YFSETQ. The DNA of the CDR3 is TGCGCCAGCAGTCCGGGGAACTATGGCTACACCTTC. Protein: CASSPGNYGYTF. The variable domain in full, with the rest retrieved from reference TRBV5-1 and TRBJ1-2, is KAGVTQTPRYLIKTRGQQVTLSCSPISGHRSVSWYQQTPGQGLQFLFEYFSETQRNKGNFPGRFSGRQFSNSRSEMNVSTLELGDSALYLCASSPGNYGYTFGSGTRLTVV.

The chain employs TRBV18 and TRBJ1-3; 7 positions match TRBD1. J lost 0 bases, V lost 3 bases, and 5 bases had no gene match. This CDR3 spans 16 amino acids. Germline CDR1 is KGHSH and CDR2 is LQKENI. CDR3 loop: CASSPQGQTSGNTIYF. CDR3 coding DNA: TGTGCCAGCTCACCGCAGGGACAGACCTCTGGAAACACCATATATTTT.

The chain employs TRBV18 and TRBJ1-2, with D perhaps matching TRBD1 (5 bases). V lost 4 bases and J 6 bases, leaving 9 bases between the germline ends. The CDR3 sequence is 12 residues long. In germline, CDR1 is KGHSH, CDR2 LQKENI. CDR3 nucleotide sequence: TGTGCCAGCTCACAGGGGCCGGATGGCTACACCTTC. As protein: CASSQGPDGYTF. Combining the CDR3 with reference TRBV18 and TRBJ1-2 gives the whole variable domain NAGVMQNPRHLVRRRGQEARLRCSPMKGHSHVYWYRQLPEEGLKFMVYLQKENIIDESGMPKERFSAEFPKEGPSILRIQQVVRGDSAAYFCASSQGPDGYTFGSGTRLTVV.

V is TRBV5-6 and J is TRBJ2-1; D is ambiguous. The CDR3 has 12 residues. Germline V lookup: CDR1 SGHDT, CDR2 YYEEEE. V was clipped by 5 bases and J by 7 bases, with 10 bases between them. For the CDR3, the DNA is TGTGCCAGCAGTCTGGAAGCTAATGAGCAGTTCTTC. This translates into CASSLEANEQFF.

The chain is built from TRBV7-9 and TRBJ1-1, with D possibly matching TRBD1 (6 bases). V gave up 4 bases and J gave up 4 bases, with 16 bases separating them. CDR1 is SEHNR, CDR2 FQNEAQ, per germline (reference sequence). The CDR3 covers 15 residues. CDR3: CASSSIGKGGTEAFF. In DNA form, the CDR3 reads TGTGCCAGCAGCTCTATTGGGAAGGGGGGCACTGAAGCTTTCTTT.

The chain recombines TRBV28 with TRBJ1-6, with TRBD1 matching 8 bases. The V gene's germline CDR1 is MDHEN and CDR2 SYDVKM. This CDR3 spans 14 amino acids. The ends lost 5 bases at V and 8 bases at J; junction bases unmatched: 5. In DNA, the CDR3 is TGTGCCAGCAGTACTCCAGGGGGCTATTCACCCCTCCACTTT. Amino acid sequence: CASSTPGGYSPLHF.

This chain connects TRBV29-1 to TRBJ2-3; D gene uncertain. CDR3 size: 13 residues. Per germline, CDR1 SQVTM and CDR2 ANQGSEA. The V and J ends lost 6 bases and 0 bases respectively, with 10 bases between them. The CDR3: CSVVPRSTDTQYF. In DNA form, the CDR3 reads TGCAGCGTGGTGCCCCGTAGCACAGATACGCAGTATTTT.

The gene calls are TRBV27 and TRBJ2-2; TRBD2 matches at 9 bases. The CDR3 sequence is 16 residues long. Germline trimming cut 6 bases from V and 1 base from J; bases unmatched to any gene: 6. Germline CDR1 reads MNHEY; CDR2 reads SMNVEV (reference sequence). In DNA, the CDR3 is TGTGCCAGCAGAACGGCGGGGGGGCTGAACACCGGGGAGCTGTTTTTT. It specifies CASRTAGGLNTGELFF.

The J gene is TRBJ1-2, the V gene TRBV6-6, with a weak D call TRBD1 (5 bases). Trimming pared 5 bases from V and 4 bases from J, leaving 11 bases between. CDR1 MNHNY and CDR2 SVGAGI come from the germline V gene (reference sequence). The CDR3 totals 13 residues. The CDR3 sequence: CASSPPGAYGYTF. CDR3 DNA: TGTGCCAGCAGTCCCCCCGGGGCCTATGGCTACACCTTC.

The genes are TRBV11-3 and TRBJ2-7, with 11 bases that match TRBD2. In germline, CDR1 is SGHNT, CDR2 YENEEA. The CDR3 sequence is 14 residues long. The V and J ends lost 3 bases and 7 bases, in that order; junction bases with no gene match: 5. CDR3 protein: CASSFSGGAEEQYF. CDR3 DNA sequence: TGTGCCAGCAGCTTTAGCGGGGGGGCTGAGGAGCAGTACTTC.

The count of this clone is one. This CDR3 is CSVEDGEGDAYGYTF. For the CDR3, the DNA is TGCAGCGTTGAAGATGGGGAGGGTGATGCCTATGGCTACACCTTC. The rearrangement joins TRBV29-1 to TRBJ1-2; D gene uncertain. Germline V gene data show CDR1 as SQVTM and CDR2 as ANQGSEA. The length of the CDR3 is 15 residues. V shed 0 bases and J shed 4 bases, with 15 bases lying between them.

V gene TRBV6-1 combines with J gene TRBJ2-3; 9 nucleotides match TRBD2. The length of the CDR3 is 15 residues. Germline V gene sequence: CDR1 MNHNS, CDR2 SASEGT. J gave up 3 bases and V 7 bases, and 8 bases lay outside the gene matches. DNA for the CDR3: TGTGCCAGCATTGGGACTAGCATGAGAACAGATACGCAGTATTTT. Translation gives CASIGTSMRTDTQYF.

The chain employs TRBV7-2 and TRBJ2-7; D is possibly TRBD1 (5 bases). CDR3 length: 15 residues. Deletions cut 0 bases from V and 3 bases from J, with 12 bases between. The V gene's germline CDR1 is SGHTA and CDR2 FQGNSA. The chain's CDR3 is CASSLARVGIYEQYF. CDR3 bases: TGTGCCAGCAGCTTAGCCAGGGTCGGAATCTACGAGCAGTACTTC.

This clone was counted a single time. The chain couples TRBV29-1 to TRBJ1-1; 10 bases line up with TRBD1. Germline V gene lookup returns CDR1 SQVTM and CDR2 ANQGSEA. CDR3 size: 14 residues. After removal of 7 bases from V and 3 bases from J, the junction contained 8 bases not matched to a gene. CDR3 amino acids: CSGRTGGRDTEAFF. Here the CDR3 DNA reads TGCAGCGGCCGGACAGGGGGACGTGACACTGAAGCTTTCTTT.

V gene TRBV7-3 combines with J gene TRBJ2-6; D may be TRBD1 (5 bases). Germline V gives CDR1 SGHTA, CDR2 FQGTGA. Trimming took 4 bases from V and 4 from J, leaving 8 bases between them. The CDR3 spans 14 residues. CDR3 sequence (DNA): TGTGCCAGCAGCTCCCCAGGGGGGGCCAACGTCCTGACTTTC. Its translation: CASSSPGGANVLTF.

The chain uses TRBV5-3 and TRBJ1-5; 7 bases are shared with TRBD1. TRBV5-3 is reported as an ORF; its role is uncertain. V dropped 6 bases and J dropped 4; count of bases not matched to a gene: 7. This CDR3 region has 14 residues. The CDR3 nucleotides read TGTGCCAGAACTGGTGGGACAGAGAATCAGCCCCAGCATTTT. Protein product: CARTGGTENQPQHF.

J is TRBJ2-1 and V is TRBV27, with 9 positions matching TRBD2. CDR1 is MNHEY, CDR2 SMNVEV, per germline (reference sequence). The CDR3 covers 19 residues. After removal of 7 bases from V and 1 base from J, the junction contained 17 bases not matched to a gene. CDR3 sequence reads: CASTQGGLAGLGSYNEQFF. The CDR3 coding sequence is TGTGCCAGCACCCAAGGGGGACTAGCTGGGCTTGGTTCCTACAATGAGCAGTTCTTC.

This clone was observed a few times. This chain connects TRBV2 to TRBJ1-2; no reliable D call. Trimming removed 2 bases from V and 3 bases from J, with 7 bases in between. This CDR3 has 13 amino acids. The germline CDR1 and CDR2 sequences are SNHLY and FYNNEI. CDR3 coding DNA: TGTGCCAGCAGTGAAAGGGTTGACTATGGCTACACCTTC. Protein: CASSERVDYGYTF.

V usage is TRBV29-1 and J usage is TRBJ1-6, with 7 bases matching TRBD1. Germline V lookup: CDR1 SQVTM, CDR2 ANQGSEA. This CDR3 contains 13 residues. V dropped 1 base and J dropped 10; count of bases not matched to a gene: 4. DNA for the CDR3: TGCAGCGTTGAAGGACAGGGTGGCTCACCCCTCCACTTT. Its translation is CSVEGQGGSPLHF.

This clone was seen a single time. The J gene is TRBJ1-6, the V gene TRBV30, with D hard to call. The CDR3 length is 15 residues. CDR1 is GTSNPN and CDR2 is SVGIG in the germline V gene (reference sequence). Trimming removed 2 bases from V and 1 base from J, with 9 bases in between. This CDR3 is CAWSILASYNSPLHF. Here the CDR3 DNA reads TGTGCCTGGAGTATACTTGCGTCCTATAATTCACCCCTCCACTTT.